This entry lists 21 T cell receptor beta chains sequenced from one sample in a study of STAT5B mutations in CD4+ large granular lymphocyte leukemia. Libraries were prepared by immunoSEQ multiplex PCR; TCRdb keeps only in-frame clonotypes and omits some of them. The sample includes under 30,000 clones, about 81% of them seen just once. The sequenced material came from CD4+ T cells from blood buffy coats. These receptors all come from a human donor in good health.

This chain connects TRBV18 to TRBJ1-6; 9 bases align to TRBD1. Per germline, CDR1 KGHSH and CDR2 LQKENI. CDR3 size: 14 residues. V gave up 6 bases and J gave up 7 bases; unmatched junction bases: 4. CDR3 DNA sequence: TGTGCCAGCTCGTGGGGACAGGGAAATTCACCCCTCCACTTT. It specifies CASSWGQGNSPLHF.

The chain employs TRBV7-2 and TRBJ2-3; maybe TRBD1 (5 bases). The CDR3 runs to 16 residues. The germline V gene encodes CDR1 SGHTA and CDR2 FQGNSA. The V and J ends lost 5 bases and 2 bases respectively, with 17 bases between them. The CDR3 protein is CASSISETAYTDTQYF. The CDR3, as DNA: TGTGCCAGCAGCATCAGTGAGACAGCCTACACAGATACGCAGTATTTT.

The rearrangement joins TRBV29-1 to TRBJ2-6, with 9 bases that match TRBD2. The trim removed 5 bases at V and 3 bases at J, leaving 14 bases unmatched. The CDR3 totals 18 residues. Per the germline V gene, CDR1 is SQVTM and CDR2 is ANQGSEA. The CDR3 loop reads CSVRSGRNSIGGANVLTF. The CDR3 DNA sequence: TGCAGCGTTAGAAGCGGGAGGAACAGTATCGGTGGGGCCAACGTCCTGACTTTC.

This clone was counted between two and nine times. V gene TRBV7-2 combines with J gene TRBJ2-7; 10 bases are a match to TRBD1. This CDR3 contains 17 residues. Germline CDR1 reads SGHTA; CDR2 reads FQGNSA. With 1 base clipped from V and 12 bases from J, the junction kept 18 bases outside the gene matches. This CDR3 reads CASSLGGPGTGDRRLYF. DNA of the CDR3: TGTGCCAGCAGCTTAGGAGGACCCGGGACAGGGGATCGTCGCCTGTACTTC.

V is TRBV5-8 and J is TRBJ2-5, with TRBD1 identical over 8 bases. Unmatched junction bases numbered 9, after V lost 4 bases and J lost 7 bases. Germline CDR1 and CDR2: SGHTS and YDEGEE. The CDR3 is made up of 14 amino acids. The CDR3 is CASSLGQGQRTQYF. The DNA for the CDR3 is TGTGCCAGCAGCCTAGGACAGGGTCAGCGGACCCAGTACTTC.

The table lists this clone with a few counts. This chain uses TRBV7-6 with TRBJ1-6; D is unresolved. This CDR3 has 14 amino acids. V dropped 1 base and J dropped 10 bases, with 11 bases sitting between them. The germline gives CDR1 SGHVS, CDR2 FNYEAQ. The CDR3 DNA sequence: TGTGCCAGCAGCTTAGAGTGGGTGCGATCACCCCTCCACTTT. Protein product: CASSLEWVRSPLHF.

The chain carries TRBV10-2 and TRBJ1-2; D not certain. The germline CDR1 and CDR2 sequences are WSHSY and SAAADI. This CDR3 comprises 15 residues. Between the trimmed V and J ends, which lost 0 bases and 7 bases, there was a span of 15 bases. The DNA for the CDR3 is TGCGCCAGCAGTGAGTCCTCCTCTAAGAACCCTGGCTACACCTTC. It encodes CASSESSSKNPGYTF.

The chain is built from TRBV19 and TRBJ2-3, with 12 bases fitting TRBD2. Trimming cost V 3 bases and J 5 bases; bases outside gene matches: 3. Germline V gene sequence: CDR1 LNHDA, CDR2 SQIVND (reference sequence). The CDR3 contains 15 residues. CDR3 sequence (DNA): TGTGCCAGTAGTATGACTAGCGGGGGTAGAGATACGCAGTATTTT. It translates to CASSMTSGGRDTQYF.

This clone has a single count. V gene TRBV11-2 combines with J gene TRBJ1-4; 9 bases are shared with TRBD1. J lost 8 bases, V lost 8 bases, and 9 bases had no gene match. The CDR3 loop spans 14 amino acids. The germline gives CDR1 SGHAT, CDR2 FQNNGV. CDR3 bases: TGTGCCAGCGTTAGTGGACAGGGGAGAGAAAAACTGTTTTTT. The encoded protein is CASVSGQGREKLFF.

The chain employs TRBV28 and TRBJ1-5, with 8 positions matching TRBD1. V gave up 6 bases and J gave up 2 bases; unmatched junction bases: 9. The CDR3 covers 16 residues. The V gene's germline CDR1 is MDHEN and CDR2 SYDVKM. The CDR3 DNA sequence: TGTGCCAGCAGGCAAGACAGGGGAGGGGGCAATCAGCCCCAGCATTTT. This sequence encodes CASRQDRGGGNQPQHF.

The rearrangement joins TRBV30 to TRBJ2-7, with D maybe TRBD1 (6 bases). The V gene lost 0 bases and the J gene lost 2 bases, with 17 bases spanning the gap. CDR3 length: 16 amino acids. Germline CDR1 reads GTSNPN; CDR2 reads SVGIG (reference sequence). CDR3 coding DNA: TGTGCCTGGAGTGTTTATTCAGGGGTAACCCCCTACGAGCAGTACTTC. Translating gives CAWSVYSGVTPYEQYF.

This clone was found once. V usage is TRBV27 and J usage is TRBJ1-2; no clear D gene. V dropped 1 base and J dropped 7 bases, with 10 bases sitting between them. Germline loops: CDR1 MNHEY, CDR2 SMNVEV (reference sequence). CDR3 length: 13 residues. CDR3 DNA sequence: TGTGCCAGCAGTTTATGGGGTCTTGGTGGCTACACCTTC. This translates into CASSLWGLGGYTF.

The CDR3 is CASSRASPLNTGELFF. The CDR3 DNA is TGTGCCAGCAGTCGAGCCTCTCCCCTAAACACCGGGGAGCTGTTTTTT. The chain joins TRBV27 to TRBJ2-2; no definite D call. The germline CDR1 and CDR2 sequences are MNHEY and SMNVEV (reference sequence). V was cut by 5 bases and J by 2 bases, with 15 bases left in between. The CDR3 spans 16 residues.

This clone was seen only once. The chain is built from TRBV21-1 and TRBJ2-2; the table's D call of TRBD1 was not tested on the DNA. TRBV21-1 is shown as a pseudogene. There are 16 residues in the CDR3. The CDR3 bases are TGTGCCAGCAGCAAGGCCCCCCGACAGGGCGGCCGGGAGCTGTTTTTT. Protein sequence: CASSKAPRQGGRELFF.

The rearrangement joins TRBV4-2 to TRBJ2-6; D remains ambiguous. CDR3 length equals 15 residues. V gave up 1 base and J gave up 0 bases, with 4 bases separating them. Germline-derived CDR1 and CDR2 are LGHNA and YNFKEQ. The CDR3 DNA reads as TGTGCCAGCAGCCAAGGAGACTCTGGGGCCAACGTCCTGACTTTC. Amino acids: CASSQGDSGANVLTF.

The rearrangement joins TRBV11-1 to TRBJ2-3; a weak D match, TRBD2 (6 bases). CDR3 length equals 14 residues. Between the trimmed V and J ends, which lost 4 bases and 6 bases, there was a span of 14 bases. Germline CDR1 reads SGHAT; CDR2 reads FQDESV (reference sequence). CDR3 nucleotides: TGTGCCAGCAGCTACGGACTAACCGTGGATACGCAGTATTTT. Its protein product is CASSYGLTVDTQYF.

The rearrangement links TRBV5-1 to TRBJ2-7; 7 bases agree with TRBD2. There are 14 residues in the CDR3. With V trimmed by 0 bases and J by 2 bases, 2 bases remained unmatched. The germline V gene has CDR1 SGHRS and CDR2 YFSETQ. The CDR3 is CASSLGAGAYEQYF. Written as DNA, the CDR3 is TGCGCCAGCAGCTTGGGCGCGGGGGCCTACGAGCAGTACTTC.

This clone was counted between two and nine times. This chain's CDR3 is CATRDRGPNEQFF. The CDR3, as DNA: TGTGCCACACGGGACAGGGGGCCCAATGAGCAGTTCTTC. The chain combines TRBV7-9 with TRBJ2-1, with 12 nucleotides matching TRBD1. Germline-derived CDR1 and CDR2 are SEHNR and FQNEAQ (reference sequence). J lost 6 bases, V lost 10 bases, and 4 bases had no gene match. CDR3 length: 13 residues.

V and J are TRBV4-3 and TRBJ2-3, with 9 positions matching TRBD1. CDR3 length: 15 amino acids. Germline V CDR1 and CDR2: LGHNA, YSLEER. Trimming at V came to 4 bases and at J to 0 bases, leaving 2 bases not matched to a gene. The CDR3 coding sequence is TGCGCCAGCAGCCGAGGGACAGGGAGCACAGATACGCAGTATTTT. It encodes CASSRGTGSTDTQYF.

The chain uses TRBV5-6 and TRBJ2-7, with no clear D. CDR1 is SGHDT, CDR2 YYEEEE, per germline. The V gene lost 3 bases and the J gene lost 0 bases, with 7 bases spanning the gap. CDR3 length equals 13 residues. The chain's CDR3 is CASSSTTSYEQYF. For the CDR3, the DNA is TGTGCCAGCAGCTCCACTACCTCCTACGAGCAGTACTTC.

The CDR3 loop is CASSYSTGRGEKLFF. CDR3 DNA: TGTGCCAGCAGTTACTCGACAGGGAGGGGTGAAAAACTGTTTTTT. The rearrangement links TRBV6-6 to TRBJ1-4; TRBD1 aligns across 7 bases. The CDR3 is 15 amino acids. V was pared by 0 bases and J by 7 bases, with 5 bases of the junction left unmatched. CDR1 and CDR2 (germline): MNHNY, SVGAGI (reference sequence).